This T cell receptor (beta chain) was identified in a study of T cells after yellow fever vaccination. This clonotype has ten or more counts. The CDR3 totals 11 residues. V was trimmed by 6 bases and J by 9 bases, leaving 12 bases between them. Germline V gene data show CDR1 as DFQATT and CDR2 as SNEGSKA (reference sequence). TCRdb called the 5' RACE reads again in MiXCR, with one record for every CDR3 protein. Of tens of thousands of distinct CDR3 sequences in the sample, 6.3% were seen once. The clonotype comes from a man aged 25-45 years who received the YFV17D yellow fever vaccine. This rearrangement joins TRBV20-1 to TRBJ2-1, with a weak D call TRBD2 (6 bases). The input for sequencing was PBMCs, either bulk or a sorted T-cell subset (CD4+, CD8+, memory, or dextramer-sorted; not recorded which), taken on the day of the yellow fever booster vaccination. CDR3 DNA sequence: TGCAGTGCGACTAGTCCGGCTGAGCAGTTCTTC. It encodes CSATSPAEQFF.